The 27 T cell receptor beta chains presented below share a single source sample, sequenced in a study of siplizumab effects on memory and regulatory T cells (dated by TCRdb to about 2019). The protocol used for the library was the immunoSEQ multiplex PCR assay. What TCRdb holds here is the immuneACCESS table cut down to in-frame rearrangements. Part of the clones is not present; checked against another copy, under half of the missing clones reflect an unresolved V gene, and the others are unexplained. The sample table lists about 100,000 clones, over 90% of them with a count of one. Approximately 1.4% of the sample is taken by the ten largest. Sequenced input: non-Treg CD4+ T cells sorted from blood. The intended sense of this specimen's cell subset or site label: FACS-sorted unstimulated CD4+ non-regulatory T cells. These receptors came from a human donor in good health.

The J gene is TRBJ2-6, the V gene TRBV11-2, with TRBD1 matching over 7 bases. Germline CDR1 is SGHAT and CDR2 is FQNNGV. The CDR3 loop spans 15 amino acids. Trimming at V came to 5 bases and at J to 2 bases, leaving 3 bases not matched to a gene. The CDR3 region is CASSPTGAGANVLTF. The CDR3 coding sequence is TGTGCCAGCAGCCCAACAGGGGCTGGGGCCAACGTCCTGACTTTC.

The chain joins TRBV7-3 to TRBJ2-3; tentative D call: TRBD1 (6 bases). V lost 3 bases and J lost 2, with 12 bases in between. The CDR3 length is 15 residues. Per germline, CDR1 SGHTA and CDR2 FQGTGA. The CDR3 is CASSLTGPSTDTQYF. The CDR3 nucleotides read TGTGCCAGCAGCTTGACAGGCCCCTCCACAGATACGCAGTATTTT.

This chain joins TRBV6-5 and TRBJ1-5, with TRBD1 as a possible D gene (6 bases). V was shortened by 1 base and J by 2 bases, with 9 bases between the two germline ends. Germline V gives CDR1 MNHEY, CDR2 SVGAGI. CDR3 length: 15 amino acids. The CDR3 DNA reads as TGTGCCAGCAGTTACTTGGGGGCAGGCAATCAGCCCCAGCATTTT. It codes for CASSYLGAGNQPQHF.

J is TRBJ2-2 and V is TRBV5-4, with TRBD1 matching over 8 bases. Per the germline V gene, CDR1 is SGHNT and CDR2 is YYREEE (reference sequence). This CDR3 region has 15 residues. V shed 3 bases and J 1 base; nucleotides not matched to a gene: 2. The CDR3 reads CASSSGTGNTGELFF. The CDR3 nucleotides are TGTGCCAGCAGCTCCGGGACAGGGAACACCGGGGAGCTGTTTTTT. The entire variable domain, with the rest obtained from reference TRBV5-4 and TRBJ2-2, is as follows: ETGVTQSPTHLIKTRGQQVTLRCSSQSGHNTVSWYQQALGQGPQFIFQYYREEENGRGNFPPRFSGLQFPNYSSELNVNALELDDSALYLCASSSGTGNTGELFFGEGSRLTVL.

The V call is TRBV7-2, the J call TRBJ2-5, with 10 bases fitting TRBD2. V dropped 0 bases and J dropped 4; count of bases not matched to a gene: 8. The CDR3 is 17 amino acids. Germline values: CDR1 SGHTA, CDR2 FQGNSA. This CDR3 is CASSLAGLAADIETQYF. The CDR3 DNA reads TGTGCCAGCAGCTTAGCCGGACTAGCGGCAGATATAGAGACCCAGTACTTC.

This chain links TRBV11-3 with TRBJ2-7; 7 bases line up with TRBD1. V gave up 4 bases and J gave up 5 bases; unmatched junction bases: 8. The CDR3 spans 14 residues. Germline V gene sequence: CDR1 SGHNT, CDR2 YENEEA. As DNA, the CDR3 is TGTGCCAGCAGCTCCCAGGGGGTAGACAACGAGCAGTACTTC. It codes for CASSSQGVDNEQYF.

This rearrangement joins TRBV10-1 to TRBJ2-1; 13 nucleotides align to TRBD2. V gave up 2 bases and J gave up 8 bases; unmatched junction bases: 6. This CDR3 has 16 amino acids. Germline V gene sequence: CDR1 WNHNN, CDR2 SYGVQD (reference sequence). CDR3 region: CASSEGLAGEGYEQFF. The CDR3 nucleotides read TGCGCCAGCAGTGAGGGACTAGCGGGAGAGGGCTATGAGCAGTTCTTC.

The chain carries TRBV12-5 and TRBJ2-3; D might be TRBD2 (6 bases). V was cut by 0 bases and J by 7 bases, with 11 bases left in between. Germline V gene data show CDR1 as LGHNT and CDR2 as FRNRAP. CDR3 length: 14 residues. The CDR3 sequence: CASGLVGGVHTQYF. For the CDR3, the DNA is TGTGCTAGTGGTTTGGTCGGCGGGGTGCATACGCAGTATTTT.

V usage is TRBV10-3 and J usage is TRBJ2-7; weak D call: TRBD2 (6 bases). V gave up 7 bases and J gave up 3 bases, with 16 bases separating them. CDR3 length: 14 residues. The germline V gene encodes CDR1 ENHRY and CDR2 SYGVKD. The CDR3 DNA follows: TGTGCCATCACCTTTGGGGAGGCCGGCTACGAGCAGTACTTC. This translates into CAITFGEAGYEQYF.

This clone was counted once. The chain couples TRBV6-1 to TRBJ1-4; the D is unclear. Germline loops: CDR1 MNHNS, CDR2 SASEGT. The CDR3 has 14 residues. V gave up 6 bases and J gave up 3 bases, with 11 bases separating them. The CDR3 sequence: CASSLYMSNEKLFF. The CDR3 DNA follows: TGTGCCAGCAGCCTTTATATGTCTAATGAAAAACTGTTTTTT.

The chain joins TRBV4-2 to TRBJ2-5; 7 bases map to TRBD2. The CDR3 has 13 residues. The germline gives CDR1 LGHNA, CDR2 YNFKEQ. Trimming took 0 bases from V and 11 from J; bases not matched to a gene: 6. The CDR3 spells CASSQDRLAAQYF. In DNA form, the CDR3 reads TGTGCCAGCAGCCAAGATCGGCTAGCGGCACAGTACTTC.

This rearrangement joins TRBV7-9 to TRBJ1-2; D unclear. Germline CDR1 and CDR2: SEHNR and FQNEAQ (reference sequence). The CDR3 has 15 residues. V lost 3 bases to trimming and J lost 4 bases, with 15 bases between them. The CDR3 nucleotides read TGTGCCAGCAGCTTCGCTACCGGGAGCAGCTATGGCTACACCTTC. Encoded protein: CASSFATGSSYGYTF.

The chain has TRBV19 and TRBJ1-5; no definite D call. Trimming pared 7 bases from V and 0 bases from J, leaving 7 bases between. In germline, CDR1 is LNHDA, CDR2 SQIVND (reference sequence). The CDR3 contains 13 residues. The CDR3 loop is CASNRGSNQPQHF. In nucleotides, the CDR3 is TGTGCCAGTAATCGTGGTAGCAATCAGCCCCAGCATTTT.

The gene calls are TRBV4-2 and TRBJ2-1; 14 nucleotides match TRBD2. Germline assignment: CDR1 LGHNA and CDR2 YNFKEQ. Unmatched junction bases numbered 10, after V lost 5 bases and J lost 7 bases. The CDR3 loop spans 17 amino acids. The DNA of the CDR3 is TGTGCCAGCAGCACCCCGGGACTAGCGGGAGTAAGTAATGAGCAGTTCTTC. Translating gives CASSTPGLAGVSNEQFF.

V gene TRBV7-9 combines with J gene TRBJ1-5, with D possibly matching TRBD1 (5 bases). The CDR3 is made up of 18 amino acids. Trimming removed 1 base from V and 6 bases from J, with 22 bases in between. Germline loops: CDR1 SEHNR, CDR2 FQNEAQ (reference sequence). The CDR3 region has the DNA TGTGCCAGCAGCTTAGATTGGTTTGAGGATACGGGGCCTCAGCCCCAGCATTTT. As protein: CASSLDWFEDTGPQPQHF.

V gene TRBV30 combines with J gene TRBJ1-2; D is unresolved. Trimming took off 1 base at V and 5 bases at J, with 14 bases between the two ends. The CDR3 covers 14 residues. Germline values: CDR1 GTSNPN, CDR2 SVGIG (reference sequence). CDR3 sequence: CAWSAQAAIYGYTF. DNA for the CDR3: TGTGCCTGGAGTGCTCAGGCGGCAATATATGGCTACACCTTC.

The chain couples TRBV6-5 to TRBJ1-5; 11 bases line up with TRBD1. The trim removed 0 bases at V and 14 bases at J, leaving 3 bases unmatched. Germline loops: CDR1 MNHEY, CDR2 SVGAGI. The CDR3 sequence is 13 residues long. CDR3 sequence reads: CASSYSGQGVEHF. For the CDR3, the DNA is TGTGCCAGCAGTTACTCGGGACAGGGGGTTGAGCATTTT.

The CDR3 loop is CASSPPRSSGRTGELFF. CDR3 bases: TGTGCCAGTAGTCCCCCTCGTTCTAGCGGGCGCACCGGGGAGCTGTTTTTT. The gene calls are TRBV19 and TRBJ2-2; the match to TRBD2 covers 8 bases. J gave up 4 bases and V 5 bases, and 12 bases lay outside the gene matches. The length of the CDR3 is 17 residues. Germline assignment: CDR1 LNHDA and CDR2 SQIVND (reference sequence).

The chain joins TRBV19 to TRBJ2-6, with 8 bases matching TRBD1. The CDR3 covers 16 residues. V shed 6 bases and J 0 bases; nucleotides not matched to a gene: 4. Germline V lookup: CDR1 LNHDA, CDR2 SQIVND (reference sequence). CDR3 sequence (DNA): TGTGCCAGTAGGCGACAGGGGAACTCTGGGGCCAACGTCCTGACTTTC. Protein: CASRRQGNSGANVLTF.

This sequence joins TRBV11-3 and TRBJ2-5; D gene uncertain. The CDR3 loop spans 13 amino acids. Germline V gene data show CDR1 as SGHNT and CDR2 as YENEEA. V dropped 2 bases and J dropped 5 bases, with 9 bases sitting between them. DNA for the CDR3: TGTGCCAGCAGCTTAAACCTAAGGGAGACCCAGTACTTC. This sequence encodes CASSLNLRETQYF.

The chain combines TRBV11-3 with TRBJ2-3; possibly TRBD2 for D (5 bases). The CDR3 has 15 residues. Germline CDR1 and CDR2: SGHNT and YENEEA. V shed 6 bases and J shed 3 bases, with 16 bases lying between them. The CDR3 nucleotides read TGTGCCAGCAGTTTAAGCGGAGCCAGTACAGATACGCAGTATTTT. Residues: CASSLSGASTDTQYF.

The V call is TRBV19, the J call TRBJ2-7, with D uncertain. The V end lost 3 bases, the J end lost 4 bases, and 13 bases lay between the germline ends. The CDR3 spans 14 residues. Germline V gives CDR1 LNHDA, CDR2 SQIVND (reference sequence). The CDR3 loop reads CASSISSIPYEQYF. CDR3 nucleotides: TGTGCCAGTAGTATTAGTTCTATCCCTTACGAGCAGTACTTC. Variable domain in full (rest from reference TRBV19 and TRBJ2-7): DGGITQSPKYLFRKEGQNVTLSCEQNLNHDAMYWYRQDPGQGLRLIYYSQIVNDFQKGDIAEGYSVSREKKESFPLTVTSAQKNPTAFYLCASSISSIPYEQYFGPGTRLTVT.

The chain couples TRBV7-3 to TRBJ2-1; 9 bases line up with TRBD2. CDR3 size: 13 residues. Germline V gives CDR1 SGHTA, CDR2 FQGTGA. Losses at the gene ends were 2 bases for V and 9 bases for J; bases not matched to a gene: 2. CDR3 amino acids: CASSLGLASEQFF. In DNA, the CDR3 is TGTGCCAGCAGCTTAGGACTAGCGTCTGAGCAGTTCTTC.

This clone was seen only once. J is TRBJ2-2 and V is TRBV5-1; 11 nucleotides align to TRBD2. The CDR3 totals 15 residues. From germline, CDR1 is SGHRS and CDR2 YFSETQ. Trimming removed 2 bases from V and 6 bases from J; junction bases left unmatched: 3. CDR3 DNA sequence: TGCGCCAGCAGCTTTCTAGCGGGAGGTTCCGGGGAGCTGTTTTTT. Protein: CASSFLAGGSGELFF.

The CDR3 DNA reads TGCGCCAGCAGTGAGCCTTACACTGAAGCTTTCTTT. This sequence encodes CASSEPYTEAFF. The rearrangement joins TRBV5-1 to TRBJ1-1; D unclear. This CDR3 region has 12 residues. CDR1 and CDR2 (germline): SGHRS, YFSETQ. V lost 5 bases and J 3 bases, leaving 8 bases between the germline ends.

The rearrangement joins TRBV7-9 to TRBJ1-2; no clear D. CDR1 SEHNR and CDR2 FQNEAQ come from the germline V gene (reference sequence). The CDR3 length is 11 residues. Here the CDR3 DNA reads TGTGTCGGAGAGGGCATGGGCGGCTACACCTTC. Translated: CVGEGMGGYTF.

The chain employs TRBV18 and TRBJ2-7; 8 bases are shared with TRBD1. CDR1 and CDR2 from the germline V gene are KGHSH and LQKENI. The J segment lost 5 bases and the V segment lost 1 base, leaving 7 bases of the junction unmatched. The CDR3 is made up of 15 amino acids. This chain's CDR3 is CASSPRTGIPDEQYF. The CDR3 nucleotides are TGTGCCAGCTCACCACGGACAGGGATCCCCGACGAGCAGTACTTC.